The T cell receptor beta chain under discussion was sequenced for a study of PD-L1 blockade in urothelial cancer. The ends lost 0 bases at V and 8 bases at J; junction bases unmatched: 7. The CDR3 has 16 residues. In germline, CDR1 is SGHRS, CDR2 YFSETQ. Only in-frame clones appear in the TCRdb table, and some are missing; sequencing was by immunoSEQ multiplex PCR. The sample includes 100,000 to 150,000 clones, roughly 83% of them seen just once. Time point defined: peripheral blood 6 weeks after treatment start. The sequence came from a man in his fifties with urothelial cancer. The V gene is TRBV5-1, the J gene TRBJ1-4; 10 nucleotides align to TRBD1. The source was PBMCs, collected around atezolizumab (anti-PD-L1) treatment. CDR3 protein: CASSLGDRGRGEKLFF. The CDR3 DNA reads as TGCGCCAGCAGCTTGGGTGACAGGGGGCGTGGAGAAAAACTGTTTTTT.